The present entry profiles one TCR beta chain with its context. Its antigen is unknown. No qualities accompany the bases; no much larger clone lies one base away. CDR1 and CDR2 were assigned from the germline V gene (reference sequence) as WNHNN and SYGVQD. From the cysteine through the phenylalanine, the CDR3 covers 13 amino acids. Only the CDR3 DNA stays, 39 bases, in frame from base 1. Compared with germline, V lacks 5 bases and J lacks 4 bases; bases without a gene match: 4. For deep sequencing, each PBMC sample was run in six replicates, with libraries mostly built from about 480 ng of input genomic DNA. TCRbeta libraries were prepared with the immunoSEQ hsTCRbeta kit according to the manufacturer's instructions. The completed libraries were mixed into a single pool at 3 nM, then sequenced with an Illumina NovaSeq 6000 S4 flow cell. The paper's data handling went like this. The immunoSEQ Analyzer was used for raw data preprocessing and quality control. The analysis was limited to productive rearrangements, and each clonotype was defined by a unique CDR3 amino acid sequence. Using the R package tcR, the researchers computed the Gini-Simpson index as their estimate of repertoire clonality. Student's t test was used to compare Gini indices, while Pearson correlation assessed associations with tumor size change. Drawn from immuneACCESS, this table holds only the in-frame rearrangements with V and J called that TCRdb kept. Clones are partly lost; checked studies trace under half to an unresolved V gene and leave the rest unexplained. The V and J calls and clone size are taken from that table; D and trimming were inferred from the DNA. The sample data list approximately 74,000 clones, and under 90% of these were observed just once. Together, the top ten hold around 3.1% of the sample.

This sample is drawn from a study of neoadjuvant anti-PD-1 for oral cavity cancer (dated by TCRdb to the early 2020s). Background on the whole study: Patients mostly received three to four biweekly doses of nivolumab at 3 mg/kg before curative-intent surgical resection. Patients who did not progress were given a fourth nivolumab dose at about day 43 and had definitive surgical resection on days 50-56. Responders were defined as patients with complete response, partial response or stable disease by RECIST 1.1; non-responders were defined as patients with progression. There were 12 patients in the parent correlative cohort, and the response rate was around 30%. Study-level results and caveats: Only a few patients per response group were included in the TCR analyses, and larger cohorts for validation were called for by the authors. Within PBMCs, T cell clonality (Gini index) was significantly higher in non-responders than responders after neoadjuvant nivolumab. Higher pretreatment blood TCRbeta clonality and lower post-treatment tumor TCRbeta clonality were correlated with higher pretreatment blood Treg/Th17 ratios.

In the paper's terms, the time point label means: before neoadjuvant nivolumab. Patients had been newly diagnosed with stage II-IVA oral cavity squamous cell carcinoma, and no prior systemic or radiation treatment had been given to the patients. The cohort was made up of patients with locally advanced, HPV-negative oral cavity squamous cell carcinoma. Peripheral blood mononuclear cells were analyzed directly and were not maintained or expanded in culture. The samples were drawn from a longitudinal correlative study tied to a single-arm phase II trial testing neoadjuvant nivolumab in oral cavity squamous cell carcinoma. Genomic DNA-based TCRbeta sequencing was performed on subject-matched pre- and post-treatment PBMCs and tumors from three responders and three non-responders. Peripheral blood mononuclear cells were collected before nivolumab treatment and again after treatment, at the time of surgery. Genomic DNA was isolated from PBMCs using the Maxwell RSC DNA from Cells kit.

This chain joins TRBV10-1 to TRBJ2-7; 8 middle bases align to TRBD1. The receptor's source is a person aged 35 to 85 with oral cavity squamous cell carcinoma. The input for sequencing was PBMCs, taken before nivolumab (anti-PD-1) treatment. Here is the DNA: TGCGCCAGCAGTACGGGACAGGTTTACGAGCAGTACTTC. This sequence encodes CASSTGQVYEQYF.